These 20 T cell receptor beta chains share one sample of origin, sequenced in a study of cytomegalovirus exposure and HLA in healthy donors. Primers for the PCR totalled 60 Vbeta and 13 Jbeta. Sequenced by immunoSEQ multiplex PCR; TCRdb stores in-frame clones only, minus some. Among over 150,000 clones listed, about 77% were seen once. Input material: PBMCs. The receptors shown here come from a woman aged 30 to 39 in good health and CMV-seronegative.

The table lists this clone with a count of one. V and J are TRBV5-1 and TRBJ1-1; D is unclear. The germline gives CDR1 SGHRS, CDR2 YFSETQ. Trimming took 1 base from V and 0 from J, leaving 7 bases between them. The CDR3 length is 14 residues. In nucleotides, the CDR3 is TGCGCCAGCAGCTTGAGCGGTATGAACACTGAAGCTTTCTTT. Encoded protein: CASSLSGMNTEAFF.

This rearrangement joins TRBV6-1 to TRBJ2-3, with TRBD1 matching over 11 bases. V lost 6 bases and J lost 5; bases outside the gene matches: 4. The germline CDR1 and CDR2 sequences are MNHNS and SASEGT. This CDR3 is 14 amino acids long. The CDR3 reads CASRDRGRIDTQYF. CDR3 sequence (DNA): TGTGCCAGCAGGGACAGGGGGCGTATAGATACGCAGTATTTT.

The rearrangement links TRBV7-8 to TRBJ1-2; D is unclear. There are 11 residues in the CDR3. V gave up 1 base and J gave up 10 bases, with 7 bases separating them. Germline CDR1 and CDR2: SGHVS and FQNEAQ. CDR3: CASSLGLAYTF. The DNA for the CDR3 is TGTGCCAGCAGCTTAGGGTTAGCCTACACCTTC.

The genes are TRBV4-2 and TRBJ1-5, with D perhaps TRBD1 (6 bases). CDR1 and CDR2 from the germline V gene are LGHNA and YNFKEQ. The CDR3 is 15 amino acids. V lost 0 bases to trimming and J lost 4 bases, with 10 bases between them. For the CDR3, the DNA is TGTGCCAGCAGCCAAGAGGGGACAAGAAATCAGCCCCAGCATTTT. Translating gives CASSQEGTRNQPQHF.

The V gene is TRBV11-3, the J gene TRBJ1-1, with D maybe TRBD1 (5 bases). The CDR3 has 13 residues. Germline CDR1 and CDR2: SGHNT and YENEEA. Trimming took 4 bases from V and 4 from J, leaving 10 bases between them. The CDR3 is CASSYGQGTEAFF. The CDR3 coding sequence is TGTGCCAGCAGCTACGGGCAGGGCACTGAAGCTTTCTTT.

The V call is TRBV27, the J call TRBJ1-4; maybe TRBD1 (5 bases). V was pared by 0 bases and J by 7 bases, with 18 bases between. CDR1 and CDR2 from the germline V gene are MNHEY and SMNVEV (reference sequence). The CDR3 is made up of 17 amino acids. CDR3 in amino acids: CASSLSAGDLRGEKLFF. DNA of the CDR3: TGTGCCAGCAGTTTATCTGCGGGGGACCTAAGGGGTGAAAAACTGTTTTTT. Variable domain in full (rest from reference TRBV27 and TRBJ1-4): EAQVTQNPRYLITVTGKKLTVTCSQNMNHEYMSWYRQDPGLGLRQIYYSMNVEVTDKGDVPEGYKVSRKEKRNFPLILESPSPNQTSLYFCASSLSAGDLRGEKLFFGSGTQLSVL.

V gene TRBV5-1 combines with J gene TRBJ1-3; maybe TRBD1 (6 bases). Trimming cost V 0 bases and J 4 bases, with 8 bases left between them. This CDR3 has 14 residues. The germline V gene encodes CDR1 SGHRS and CDR2 YFSETQ. CDR3 amino acids: CASSLVTGGNTIYF. The CDR3 DNA sequence: TGCGCCAGCAGCTTGGTTACAGGGGGAAACACCATATATTTT.

V is TRBV2 and J is TRBJ1-4; D might be TRBD1 (5 bases). The germline V gene has CDR1 SNHLY and CDR2 FYNNEI. V lost 4 bases and J 5 bases, leaving 14 bases between the germline ends. The CDR3 contains 15 residues. CDR3 region: CASSANAGDNEKLFF. In nucleotides, the CDR3 is TGTGCCAGCAGTGCGAATGCGGGGGACAATGAAAAACTGTTTTTT.

This clone was seen only a few times. Here the CDR3 DNA reads TGCGCCAGCAGGGAGGGACAGACCATTTACGAGCAGTACTTC. Translation gives CASREGQTIYEQYF. This chain links TRBV5-1 with TRBJ2-7; tentative D call: TRBD1 (7 bases). V gave up 5 bases and J gave up 4 bases, with 16 bases separating them. CDR3 length equals 14 residues. CDR1 and CDR2 (germline): SGHRS, YFSETQ. The full variable domain, with the rest looked up from reference TRBV5-1 and TRBJ2-7, is KAGVTQTPRYLIKTRGQQVTLSCSPISGHRSVSWYQQTPGQGLQFLFEYFSETQRNKGNFPGRFSGRQFSNSRSEMNVSTLELGDSALYLCASREGQTIYEQYFGPGTRLTVT.

V usage is TRBV18 and J usage is TRBJ2-7; D is perhaps TRBD1 (6 bases). The CDR3 is 14 amino acids. With 6 bases removed from V and 2 bases from J, the gap between germline ends came to 14 bases. The V gene's germline CDR1 is KGHSH and CDR2 LQKENI. This CDR3 reads CASSYTGSAYEQYF. The CDR3 nucleotides read TGTGCCAGCTCGTACACAGGGTCGGCCTACGAGCAGTACTTC.

The chain recombines TRBV21-1 with TRBJ2-1; the D call of TRBD2 is as the table states it, not checked on the DNA. TRBV21-1 is reported as a pseudogene. There are 15 residues in the CDR3. The CDR3: CASRVFAGGYNEQFF. The CDR3 DNA sequence: TGTGCCAGCAGGGTATTCGCGGGGGGCTACAATGAGCAGTTCTTC.

The chain recombines TRBV7-9 with TRBJ2-4, with D possibly TRBD1 on 6 matching bases. The V gene's germline CDR1 is SEHNR and CDR2 FQNEAQ (reference sequence). The CDR3 totals 14 residues. Trimming took 4 bases from V and 8 from J, leaving 15 bases between them. CDR3 protein: CASSYTTGSDIQYF. DNA of the CDR3: TGTGCCAGCAGCTATACGACAGGTTCCGACATTCAGTACTTC.

The rearrangement joins TRBV6-6 to TRBJ1-3; tentatively, D is TRBD1 (6 bases). The CDR3 length is 16 residues. Trimming removed 2 bases at V and 4 bases at J, with 15 bases between. The germline gives CDR1 MNHNY, CDR2 SVGAGI (reference sequence). The CDR3 spells CASSYQRGGMGNTIYF. The CDR3 DNA reads as TGTGCCAGCAGTTACCAACGAGGGGGTATGGGAAACACCATATATTTT.

The genes are TRBV18 and TRBJ2-3, with TRBD1 identical over 9 bases. CDR1 is KGHSH and CDR2 is LQKENI in the germline V gene. CDR3 length: 15 amino acids. J was trimmed by 6 bases and V by 3 bases; bases with no gene match: 7. CDR3 sequence (DNA): TGTGCCAGCTCACCCTTGGGACAGGGCGGGGATACGCAGTATTTT. It translates to CASSPLGQGGDTQYF.

This clone has just one count. The rearrangement links TRBV5-1 to TRBJ1-4; no definite D call. The CDR3 sequence is 15 residues long. V was shortened by 2 bases and J by 7 bases, with 15 bases between the two germline ends. Germline V lookup: CDR1 SGHRS, CDR2 YFSETQ. The CDR3 region is CASSFTVLSGEKLFF. The DNA for the CDR3 is TGCGCCAGCAGCTTCACGGTCCTAAGCGGTGAAAAACTGTTTTTT. The full variable domain, its missing parts supplied by reference TRBV5-1 and TRBJ1-4, is KAGVTQTPRYLIKTRGQQVTLSCSPISGHRSVSWYQQTPGQGLQFLFEYFSETQRNKGNFPGRFSGRQFSNSRSEMNVSTLELGDSALYLCASSFTVLSGEKLFFGSGTQLSVL.

This sequence joins TRBV6-5 and TRBJ2-7, with D possibly being TRBD2 (5 bases). Germline CDR1 reads MNHEY; CDR2 reads SVGAGI. Trimming shortened V by 0 bases and J by 6 bases, and 9 bases separated the two germline ends. This CDR3 has 13 amino acids. DNA for the CDR3: TGTGCCAGCAGTTACTCGGACTCGGGCGAGCAGTACTTC. This sequence encodes CASSYSDSGEQYF.

The chain uses TRBV7-2 and TRBJ2-7; no reliable D call. CDR1 is SGHTA, CDR2 FQGNSA, per germline. V lost 5 bases, J lost 3 bases, and 14 bases lay in between. The length of the CDR3 is 14 residues. CDR3 loop: CASSIVSTDYEQYF. CDR3 DNA: TGTGCCAGCAGCATTGTTAGCACGGACTACGAGCAGTACTTC.

The chain has TRBV5-5 and TRBJ2-7, with 7 nucleotides matching TRBD2. The CDR3 contains 17 residues. Per the germline V gene, CDR1 is SGHKS and CDR2 is YYEKEE (reference sequence). Losses at the gene ends were 6 bases for V and 0 bases for J; bases not matched to a gene: 15. CDR3 coding DNA: TGTGCCAGCACCCGAGGCTGGCGGGAGTCGCCCTCCTACGAGCAGTACTTC. Translated: CASTRGWRESPSYEQYF.

This sequence joins TRBV30 and TRBJ2-7; 9 nucleotides match TRBD1. CDR3 size: 14 residues. Germline CDR1 and CDR2: GTSNPN and SVGIG (reference sequence). V dropped 3 bases and J dropped 7; count of bases not matched to a gene: 10. The CDR3 DNA is TGTGCCTGGAGCAAAACCTGGACAGGGGAAGAGCAGTACTTC. Amino acids: CAWSKTWTGEEQYF. The full variable domain, with the rest looked up from reference TRBV30 and TRBJ2-7, is SQTIHQWPATLVQPVGSPLSLECTVEGTSNPNLYWYRQAAGRGLQLLFYSVGIGQISSEVPQNLSASRPQDRQFILSSKKLLLSDSGFYLCAWSKTWTGEEQYFGPGTRLTVT.

The chain joins TRBV9 to TRBJ2-7, with 10 nucleotides matching TRBD2. J was trimmed by 1 base and V by 4 bases; bases with no gene match: 5. Per germline, CDR1 SGDLS and CDR2 YYNGEE. The CDR3 is made up of 15 amino acids. CDR3: CASSPPLAGSYEQYF. As DNA, the CDR3 is TGTGCCAGCAGCCCCCCACTAGCGGGGTCCTACGAGCAGTACTTC.